Listed here are 26 T cell receptor beta chains from one sample, sequenced in a study of shared clonotypes between healthy human individuals. The repertoire was sequenced with immunoSEQ multiplex PCR; TCRdb's copy has only in-frame clones and lacks some. Of approximately 980,000 clones listed, less than 85% are singletons. Sequencing input: memory CD4+ T cells sorted from blood. This sample's subset: CD45RA-negative fraction. Receptor source: a man aged 18 to 35 in good health.

V and J are TRBV5-1 and TRBJ2-7; 9 bases are a match to TRBD1. The germline V gene has CDR1 SGHRS and CDR2 YFSETQ. J gave up 4 bases and V 0 bases, and 8 bases lay outside the gene matches. CDR3 length: 16 residues. The chain's CDR3 is CASSLDLDRGIYEQYF. In nucleotides, the CDR3 is TGCGCCAGCAGCTTGGATCTGGACAGGGGTATATACGAGCAGTACTTC.

The genes are TRBV28 and TRBJ1-2, with a tentative D call TRBD1 (5 bases). There are 15 residues in the CDR3. Trimming removed 3 bases from V and 4 bases from J, with 15 bases in between. Germline values: CDR1 MDHEN, CDR2 SYDVKM. CDR3 nucleotide sequence: TGTGCCAGCAGTTTGGGAGGGGCCGCTGGCTATGGCTACACCTTC. Its translation is CASSLGGAAGYGYTF.

As concerns this clone: Other DNA sequences within the sample encode an identical CDR3. J is TRBJ2-1 and V is TRBV5-1, with 11 bases aligning to TRBD2. The J segment lost 4 bases and the V segment lost 0 bases, leaving 3 bases of the junction unmatched. Germline CDR1 SGHRS, CDR2 YFSETQ. This CDR3 region has 16 residues. The CDR3 spells CASSLEGTSGYNEQFF. The CDR3 coding sequence is TGCGCCAGCAGCTTGGAAGGGACTAGCGGTTACAATGAGCAGTTCTTC.

With regard to this clone: The same CDR3 can be traced to other DNA sequences in this sample. The chain carries TRBV18 and TRBJ1-2; D remains unclear. Deletions cut 3 bases from V and 4 bases from J, with 9 bases between. This CDR3 spans 13 amino acids. The germline V gene encodes CDR1 KGHSH and CDR2 LQKENI. The CDR3 loop is CASSPALGYGYTF. CDR3 bases: TGTGCCAGCTCACCGGCCCTGGGCTATGGCTACACCTTC.

The genes are TRBV4-1 and TRBJ2-7; D might be TRBD1 or TRBD2, each matching 5 bases. The CDR3 covers 15 residues. Trimming removed 1 base from V and 4 bases from J, with 14 bases in between. Germline values: CDR1 MGHRA, CDR2 YSYEKL. The CDR3 reads CASSQGWDGVYEQYF. In DNA, the CDR3 is TGCGCCAGCAGCCAAGGATGGGACGGCGTGTACGAGCAGTACTTC.

DNA of the CDR3: TGTGCCAGCTCAACGTCTGGCGGGGAGCTGTTTTTT. Amino acids: CASSTSGGELFF. The V gene is TRBV18, the J gene TRBJ2-2; D not certain. V gave up 5 bases and J gave up 7 bases, with 8 bases separating them. Per the germline V gene, CDR1 is KGHSH and CDR2 is LQKENI. CDR3 size: 12 residues.

This chain uses TRBV10-1 with TRBJ2-3; D is unresolved. This CDR3 has 12 residues. The germline gives CDR1 WNHNN, CDR2 SYGVQD (reference sequence). Trimming cost V 2 bases and J 8 bases, with 8 bases left between them. In nucleotides, the CDR3 is TGCGCCAGCAGTGAGGGTCTGAGTACGCAGTATTTT. It is translated as CASSEGLSTQYF.

The V gene is TRBV10-2, the J gene TRBJ1-3; 7 positions agree with TRBD1. Losses at the gene ends were 5 bases for V and 3 bases for J; bases not matched to a gene: 7. Germline assignment: CDR1 WSHSY and CDR2 SAAADI. The CDR3 has 15 residues. For the CDR3, the DNA is TGCGCCAGCAGTCGATGGGACAGCCGTGGAAACACCATATATTTT. This gives the protein CASSRWDSRGNTIYF.

The V gene is TRBV5-5, the J gene TRBJ1-3; D call uncertain. From germline, CDR1 is SGHKS and CDR2 YYEKEE (reference sequence). V lost 0 bases, J lost 0 bases, and 10 bases lay in between. This CDR3 contains 16 residues. The CDR3 is CASSLVTAVSGNTIYF. As DNA, the CDR3 is TGTGCCAGCAGCTTGGTAACAGCCGTCTCTGGAAACACCATATATTTT.

The chain is built from TRBV5-1 and TRBJ2-7; tentative D call: TRBD1 (5 bases). This CDR3 is built from 14 residues. Germline V gives CDR1 SGHRS, CDR2 YFSETQ. Trimming took 6 bases from V and 0 from J, leaving 13 bases between them. The CDR3 nucleotides are TGCGCCAGCAAAATTGACAGTATCTCCTACGAGCAGTACTTC. This translates into CASKIDSISYEQYF.

The chain carries TRBV6-1 and TRBJ2-5; TRBD1 might be the D (6 bases). Germline CDR1 is MNHNS and CDR2 is SASEGT. Trimming cost V 6 bases and J 6 bases, with 17 bases left between them. The CDR3 consists of 14 residues. CDR3 DNA: TGTGCCAGCAGCCACGGCCTCCAGGGGCAGACCCAGTACTTC. It yields the protein CASSHGLQGQTQYF.

The chain employs TRBV9 and TRBJ2-1; 15 bases align to TRBD2. Per germline, CDR1 SGDLS and CDR2 YYNGEE. J was trimmed by 8 bases and V by 4 bases; bases with no gene match: 7. This CDR3 region has 16 residues. Written as DNA, the CDR3 is TGTGCCAGCAGCCCCGCAGGACTAGCGGGAGGGTATGAGCAGTTCTTC. Residues: CASSPAGLAGGYEQFF.

The gene calls are TRBV5-1 and TRBJ2-7, with 9 bases lining up with TRBD1. The J segment lost 7 bases and the V segment lost 4 bases, leaving 12 bases of the junction unmatched. Germline CDR1 and CDR2: SGHRS and YFSETQ. This CDR3 has 15 residues. CDR3 protein: CASSAPGQGKGEQYF. The CDR3 nucleotides read TGCGCCAGCAGCGCTCCGGGACAGGGTAAAGGGGAGCAGTACTTC.

As for this clone: Additional DNA sequences in this sample encode the identical CDR3. This rearrangement joins TRBV5-1 to TRBJ2-3; D is unresolved. Germline V gene sequence: CDR1 SGHRS, CDR2 YFSETQ. Trimming cost V 2 bases and J 2 bases, with 9 bases left between them. The CDR3 length is 14 residues. The CDR3 reads CASSLNSATDTQYF. CDR3 nucleotide sequence: TGCGCCAGCAGCTTAAATTCGGCCACAGATACGCAGTATTTT. The whole variable domain, remainder taken from reference TRBV5-1 and TRBJ2-3, is KAGVTQTPRYLIKTRGQQVTLSCSPISGHRSVSWYQQTPGQGLQFLFEYFSETQRNKGNFPGRFSGRQFSNSRSEMNVSTLELGDSALYLCASSLNSATDTQYFGPGTRLTVL.

The rearrangement uses TRBV5-8 and TRBJ1-5; a possible D gene is TRBD1 (5 bases). Trimming removed 0 bases from V and 6 bases from J, with 10 bases in between. The CDR3 contains 14 residues. Germline loops: CDR1 SGHTS, CDR2 YDEGEE. The CDR3: CASSLGQFLQPQHF. The CDR3 DNA reads TGTGCCAGCAGCTTGGGACAGTTTCTTCAGCCCCAGCATTTT.

This clone was observed a handful of times. The gene calls are TRBV2 and TRBJ1-1; D is unresolved. In germline, CDR1 is SNHLY, CDR2 FYNNEI. Trimming shortened V by 6 bases and J by 7 bases, and 9 bases separated the two germline ends. The CDR3 sequence is 11 residues long. The CDR3 bases are TGTGCCAGCAGCCTAACTTTTGAAGCTTTCTTT. Translation gives CASSLTFEAFF.

This clone was observed a handful of times. This chain connects TRBV5-1 to TRBJ1-6; D unclear. V lost 1 base, J lost 7 bases, and 9 bases lay in between. Germline-derived CDR1 and CDR2 are SGHRS and YFSETQ. CDR3 size: 14 residues. The CDR3 region has the DNA TGCGCCAGCAGCTTGCAGTCCTTAAATTCACCCCTCCACTTT. It is translated as CASSLQSLNSPLHF.

The V call is TRBV10-2, the J call TRBJ1-2; 7 nucleotides match TRBD1. V was pared by 10 bases and J by 4 bases, with 6 bases of the junction left unmatched. CDR1 is WSHSY and CDR2 is SAAADI in the germline V gene. CDR3 size: 12 residues. Here the CDR3 DNA reads TGCGCCACTAAAGACAGGGCCTATGGCTACACCTTC. Residues: CATKDRAYGYTF.

The CDR3 is CASSLNPGTTSYNEQFF. CDR3 coding DNA: TGTGCCAGCAGCTTAAATCCCGGGACCACCTCCTACAATGAGCAGTTCTTC. This chain links TRBV5-6 with TRBJ2-1; either TRBD1 or TRBD2 may supply D (5 bases each). This CDR3 spans 17 amino acids. V shed 2 bases and J shed 0 bases, with 15 bases lying between them. The germline V gene has CDR1 SGHDT and CDR2 YYEEEE. The entire variable domain, with the rest obtained from reference TRBV5-6 and TRBJ2-1, is as follows: DAGVTQSPTHLIKTRGQQVTLRCSPKSGHDTVSWYQQALGQGPQFIFQYYEEEERQRGNFPDRFSGHQFPNYSSELNVNALLLGDSALYLCASSLNPGTTSYNEQFFGPGTRLTVL.

The CDR3 DNA sequence: TGTGCCAGAAGCCGTCCTTATGACTCATGGGAGACCCAGTACTTC. Translation: CARSRPYDSWETQYF. This chain uses TRBV5-3 with TRBJ2-5; no clear D. TRBV5-3 is flagged as an ORF with uncertain function. The CDR3 runs 15 residues. V shed 4 bases and J shed 5 bases, with 18 bases lying between them.

This clone was seen once. The CDR3 nucleotides are TGTGCCAGTATGGCAGGGAGTGGCTACACCTTC. It translates to CASMAGSGYTF. The chain employs TRBV19 and TRBJ1-2; possible D gene TRBD1, 5 bases. Trimming pared 7 bases from V and 7 bases from J, leaving 10 bases between. CDR1 and CDR2 (germline): LNHDA, SQIVND (reference sequence). The CDR3 is 11 amino acids.

V gene TRBV5-6 combines with J gene TRBJ2-4; D not certain. Trimming shortened V by 5 bases and J by 1 base, and 16 bases separated the two germline ends. Germline CDR1 reads SGHDT; CDR2 reads YYEEEE. The CDR3 spans 16 residues. CDR3 residues: CASSPGPSPAKNIQYF. CDR3 bases: TGTGCCAGCAGTCCGGGTCCCTCTCCGGCCAAAAACATTCAGTACTTC. Full variable domain (remainder filled in from reference TRBV5-6 and TRBJ2-4): DAGVTQSPTHLIKTRGQQVTLRCSPKSGHDTVSWYQQALGQGPQFIFQYYEEEERQRGNFPDRFSGHQFPNYSSELNVNALLLGDSALYLCASSPGPSPAKNIQYFGAGTRLSVL.

V is TRBV5-6 and J is TRBJ2-7; 9 bases match TRBD1. The CDR3 runs to 16 residues. From germline, CDR1 is SGHDT and CDR2 YYEEEE. V lost 2 bases, J lost 2 bases, and 8 bases stayed unmatched. The CDR3 here is CASSLTGGGSAYEQYF. Here the CDR3 DNA reads TGTGCCAGCAGCTTAACAGGGGGCGGGAGCGCCTACGAGCAGTACTTC.

The chain has TRBV7-8 and TRBJ2-1, with D maybe TRBD2 (5 bases). The V gene's germline CDR1 is SGHVS and CDR2 FQNEAQ. Trimming took off 1 base at V and 9 bases at J, with 13 bases between the two ends. This CDR3 spans 14 amino acids. The CDR3, as DNA: TGTGCCAGCAGCTTAGTGAGCGGACGGGGTGAGCAGTTCTTC. Protein: CASSLVSGRGEQFF. Using reference TRBV7-8 and TRBJ2-1 for the parts outside the CDR3, the full variable domain is GAGVSQSPRYKVAKRGQDVALRCDPISGHVSLFWYQQALGQGPEFLTYFQNEAQLDKSGLPSDRFFAERPEGSVSTLKIQRTQQEDSAVYLCASSLVSGRGEQFFGPGTRLTVL.

Note on this clone: This specimen includes other DNA sequences encoding the same CDR3. The chain carries TRBV5-1 and TRBJ1-1, with D uncertain. Trimming took off 2 bases at V and 0 bases at J, with 5 bases between the two ends. CDR1 SGHRS and CDR2 YFSETQ come from the germline V gene. There are 13 residues in the CDR3. The CDR3 region has the DNA TGCGCCAGCAGCTTTTCCCTGAACACTGAAGCTTTCTTT. This gives the protein CASSFSLNTEAFF.

This chain connects TRBV28 to TRBJ1-2, with a weak D call TRBD1 (5 bases). Trimming took off 7 bases at V and 3 bases at J, with 18 bases between the two ends. Germline CDR1 and CDR2: MDHEN and SYDVKM. CDR3 length: 15 amino acids. CDR3 sequence (DNA): TGTGCCAGCAACACGGGGGAGCGGGTTGACTATGGCTACACCTTC. This gives the protein CASNTGERVDYGYTF.